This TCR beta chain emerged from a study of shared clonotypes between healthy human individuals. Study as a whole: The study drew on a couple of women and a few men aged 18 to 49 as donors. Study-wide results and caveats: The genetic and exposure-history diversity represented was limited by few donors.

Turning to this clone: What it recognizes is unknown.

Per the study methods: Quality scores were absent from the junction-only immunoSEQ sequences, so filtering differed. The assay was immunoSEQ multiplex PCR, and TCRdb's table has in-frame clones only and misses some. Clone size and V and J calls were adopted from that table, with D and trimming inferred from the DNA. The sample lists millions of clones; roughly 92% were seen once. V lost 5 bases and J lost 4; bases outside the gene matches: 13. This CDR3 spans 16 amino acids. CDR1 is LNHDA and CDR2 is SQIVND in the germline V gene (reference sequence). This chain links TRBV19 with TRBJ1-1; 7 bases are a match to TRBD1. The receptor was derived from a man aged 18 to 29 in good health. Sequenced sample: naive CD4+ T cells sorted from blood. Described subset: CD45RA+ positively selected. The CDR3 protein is CASSLRERGRFTEAFF. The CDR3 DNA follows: TGTGCCAGTAGTCTACGGGAGAGGGGGCGATTCACTGAAGCTTTCTTT. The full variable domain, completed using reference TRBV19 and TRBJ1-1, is DGGITQSPKYLFRKEGQNVTLSCEQNLNHDAMYWYRQDPGQGLRLIYYSQIVNDFQKGDIAEGYSVSREKKESFPLTVTSAQKNPTAFYLCASSLRERGRFTEAFFGQGTRLTVV.